A single sample is the source of the 31 T cell receptor beta chains below, sequenced in a study of follicular helper T cells after annual influenza vaccination. Time point denoted: 2014-2015 season, pre-vaccination. The protocol was immunoSEQ multiplex PCR, while the TCRdb copy is restricted to in-frame clones and leaves out a portion. The profile shows roughly 13,000 clones, about 78% of them singletons. The starting material was CXCR5- memory CD4+ T cells sorted from blood, obtained on the day of influenza vaccination. The receptors stem from an adult who received the influenza vaccine.

The chain uses TRBV11-3 and TRBJ1-1; D is undetermined. Germline lookup yields CDR1 SGHNT and CDR2 YENEEA. V was pared by 3 bases and J by 2 bases, with 10 bases between. The CDR3 has 14 residues. CDR3: CASSLFSGNTEAFF. The CDR3 DNA reads TGTGCCAGCAGCTTGTTTAGCGGAAACACTGAAGCTTTCTTT.

This clone was counted once. The rearrangement uses TRBV27 and TRBJ1-2; D not certain. This CDR3 is built from 13 residues. V was clipped by 2 bases and J by 2 bases, with 6 bases between them. The germline CDR1 and CDR2 sequences are MNHEY and SMNVEV (reference sequence). CDR3 nucleotide sequence: TGTGCCAGCAGTTTAAAATGGAACTATGGCTACACCTTC. Translation gives CASSLKWNYGYTF.

This chain joins TRBV6-1 and TRBJ2-7; possible D gene TRBD1, 6 bases. Trimming shortened V by 7 bases and J by 2 bases, and 18 bases separated the two germline ends. Looked up from germline, CDR1 is MNHNS and CDR2 is SASEGT. The CDR3 sequence is 15 residues long. The CDR3 bases are TGTGCCAGCACGAGCCGACAGGTGGGCGCCTACGAGCAGTACTTC. Its translation: CASTSRQVGAYEQYF.

A few counts support this clone. CDR3 coding DNA: TGTGCCAGCAGCTTTGGGACAGGCGGCGAGCAGTACTTC. Amino acids: CASSFGTGGEQYF. V is TRBV27 and J is TRBJ2-7, with 8 bases aligning to TRBD1. V lost 6 bases and J lost 6; bases outside the gene matches: 7. CDR1 MNHEY and CDR2 SMNVEV come from the germline V gene (reference sequence). There are 13 residues in the CDR3.

V is TRBV28 and J is TRBJ2-7; 10 nucleotides align to TRBD1. V lost 6 bases and J lost 3; bases outside the gene matches: 8. Germline V lookup: CDR1 MDHEN, CDR2 SYDVKM. This CDR3 is 15 amino acids long. The CDR3 protein is CASRQPGQGSYEQYF. Here the CDR3 DNA reads TGTGCCAGCAGGCAACCGGGACAGGGGAGCTACGAGCAGTACTTC. The variable domain in full, completed from reference TRBV28 and TRBJ2-7, reads DVKVTQSSRYLVKRTGEKVFLECVQDMDHENMFWYRQDPGLGLRLIYFSYDVKMKEKGDIPEGYSVSREKKERFSLILESASTNQTSMYLCASRQPGQGSYEQYFGPGTRLTVT.

V usage is TRBV10-3 and J usage is TRBJ1-1; the D is unclear. This CDR3 has 12 residues. V lost 4 bases to trimming and J lost 5 bases, with 8 bases between them. Germline values: CDR1 ENHRY, CDR2 SYGVKD. The CDR3 protein is CAISGGKTEAFF. CDR3 nucleotides: TGTGCCATCAGTGGGGGAAAAACTGAAGCTTTCTTT.

V is TRBV18 and J is TRBJ1-1; no clear D gene. Between the trimmed V and J ends, which lost 2 bases and 5 bases, there was a span of 12 bases. Germline assignment: CDR1 KGHSH and CDR2 LQKENI. The CDR3 covers 14 residues. This chain's CDR3 is CASSPAGIRTEAFF. DNA for the CDR3: TGTGCCAGCTCACCAGCGGGGATTAGAACTGAAGCTTTCTTT.

A single count supports this clone. This chain links TRBV4-3 with TRBJ2-7; D not resolved. V shed 0 bases and J shed 0 bases, with 12 bases lying between them. This CDR3 is 16 amino acids long. The germline gives CDR1 LGHNA, CDR2 YSLEER. The CDR3 reads CASSQEWSASSYEQYF. The CDR3 region has the DNA TGCGCCAGCAGCCAAGAATGGTCTGCAAGCTCCTACGAGCAGTACTTC.

As to this clone: The conserved final phenylalanine or tryptophan is absent from the CDR3, which likely points to a read error. The limits of the CDR3 on the DNA are not certain, so only TCRdb's listed CDR3 is given. This chain connects TRBV4-3 to TRBJ2-7; the table's D call, TRBD1, was not checked against the DNA. The CDR3 is 15 amino acids in total, end residues counted. Germline V lookup: CDR1 LGHNA, CDR2 YSLEER. This chain's CDR3 is CASSQEGTCVPTSIG.

The CDR3 loop is CASSPNMGSGGYGYTF. The CDR3 DNA reads TGTGCCAGCAGCCCCAATATGGGTTCCGGGGGGTATGGCTACACCTTC. The chain links TRBV7-6 to TRBJ1-2; TRBD1 is a possible D gene (5 bases). The CDR3 contains 16 residues. Trimming pared 5 bases from V and 5 bases from J, leaving 21 bases between. Germline CDR1 and CDR2: SGHVS and FNYEAQ.

This sequence joins TRBV7-3 and TRBJ2-3; 13 nucleotides align to TRBD2. This CDR3 comprises 16 residues. The V gene's germline CDR1 is SGHTA and CDR2 FQGTGA. Losses at the gene ends were 1 base for V and 5 bases for J; bases not matched to a gene: 3. Written as DNA, the CDR3 is TGTGCCAGCAGCTTAAGACTAGCGGGGGGACTAGATACGCAGTATTTT. Translated: CASSLRLAGGLDTQYF.

J is TRBJ1-1 and V is TRBV11-3; maybe TRBD1 (6 bases). The germline CDR1 and CDR2 sequences are SGHNT and YENEEA. This CDR3 has 12 amino acids. The V end lost 5 bases, the J end lost 6 bases, and 10 bases lay between the germline ends. CDR3 nucleotide sequence: TGTGCCAGCAGCCCAAGGGGGGCTGAAGCTTTCTTT. This encodes CASSPRGAEAFF.

The chain recombines TRBV9 with TRBJ1-3; D not certain. The V and J ends lost 0 bases and 0 bases respectively, with 16 bases between them. Germline V gene lookup returns CDR1 SGDLS and CDR2 YYNGEE. There are 18 residues in the CDR3. The CDR3 loop is CASSVDPPTVLSGNTIYF. In DNA, the CDR3 is TGTGCCAGCAGCGTAGATCCCCCTACGGTCCTCTCTGGAAACACCATATATTTT.

The V and J genes are TRBV5-1 and TRBJ1-1, with 9 bases identical to TRBD1. The CDR3 is 14 amino acids. The J segment lost 6 bases and the V segment lost 4 bases, leaving 7 bases of the junction unmatched. CDR1 SGHRS and CDR2 YFSETQ come from the germline V gene. CDR3 region: CASSTGQGSAEAFF. The CDR3 DNA reads as TGCGCCAGCAGCACCGGACAGGGGAGTGCTGAAGCTTTCTTT.

The rearrangement joins TRBV10-3 to TRBJ1-3, with 9 bases matching TRBD1. Germline V lookup: CDR1 ENHRY, CDR2 SYGVKD. CDR3 length: 17 residues. The J segment lost 2 bases and the V segment lost 3 bases, leaving 8 bases of the junction unmatched. The CDR3 here is CAISDSRQGGPGNTIYF. DNA of the CDR3: TGTGCCATCAGTGATTCAAGACAGGGGGGTCCTGGAAACACCATATATTTT.

The V gene is TRBV2, the J gene TRBJ2-2, with D tentatively TRBD1 (5 bases). The CDR3 is 14 amino acids. CDR1 is SNHLY and CDR2 is FYNNEI in the germline V gene. V shed 5 bases and J shed 0 bases, with 7 bases lying between them. This CDR3 reads CASSTTANTGELFF. The DNA for the CDR3 is TGTGCCAGCAGTACGACAGCGAACACCGGGGAGCTGTTTTTT.

The chain recombines TRBV11-3 with TRBJ2-7; D possibly corresponds to TRBD2 (6 bases). Trimming took off 4 bases at V and 4 bases at J, with 14 bases between the two ends. This CDR3 is 14 amino acids long. CDR1 is SGHNT, CDR2 YENEEA, per germline. The DNA for the CDR3 is TGTGCCAGCAGCTCGGAGGGCGTCTTTTACGAGCAGTACTTC. Translation gives CASSSEGVFYEQYF.

The genes are TRBV19 and TRBJ1-1, with D possibly TRBD1 on 6 matching bases. The CDR3 covers 13 residues. Germline CDR1 and CDR2: LNHDA and SQIVND (reference sequence). The V gene lost 7 bases and the J gene lost 7 bases, with 16 bases spanning the gap. CDR3 region: CASKTGTPNEAFF. CDR3 bases: TGTGCCAGTAAAACCGGGACACCTAATGAAGCTTTCTTT.

The chain joins TRBV2 to TRBJ2-1; 12 positions agree with TRBD2. J lost 9 bases, V lost 4 bases, and 7 bases had no gene match. CDR3 length: 15 residues. Germline lookup yields CDR1 SNHLY and CDR2 FYNNEI. The CDR3 sequence is CASSVGTSGSVEQFF. DNA of the CDR3: TGTGCCAGCAGTGTGGGGACTAGCGGGTCGGTTGAGCAGTTCTTC.

The chain carries TRBV21-1 and TRBJ2-2. TRBV21-1 is assigned pseudogene status. This CDR3 is built from 17 residues. The CDR3 nucleotides read TGTGCCAGCAGCAAAAGGTTTAAGGATCTAAAGGCCGGGGAGCTGTTTTTT. It yields the protein CASSKRFKDLKAGELFF.

The chain joins TRBV5-3 to TRBJ1-6, with D possibly matching TRBD1 (6 bases). TRBV5-3 is labeled an ORF, and its function is uncertain. This CDR3 has 16 amino acids. Trimming pared 5 bases from V and 4 bases from J, leaving 16 bases between. The CDR3 loop is CARRRPGETYNSPLHF. The CDR3 bases are TGTGCCAGAAGAAGACCAGGGGAAACTTATAATTCACCCCTCCACTTT.

The V gene is TRBV27, the J gene TRBJ2-3; the D gene is possibly TRBD2 (7 bases). In germline, CDR1 is MNHEY, CDR2 SMNVEV (reference sequence). V gave up 7 bases and J gave up 2 bases, with 22 bases separating them. This CDR3 comprises 17 residues. CDR3 nucleotide sequence: TGTGCCAGCACAGGGAGGGGGGGAGCGTACTACACAGATACGCAGTATTTT. Translated, it gives CASTGRGGAYYTDTQYF.

V is TRBV6-4 and J is TRBJ2-3; D unresolved. Germline V lookup: CDR1 MRHNA, CDR2 SNTAGT. Trimming took off 0 bases at V and 8 bases at J, with 12 bases between the two ends. The CDR3 length is 14 residues. The CDR3 loop is CASSDSTKFGTQYF. The CDR3 DNA is TGTGCCAGCAGTGACTCAACAAAGTTTGGTACGCAGTATTTT.

The gene calls are TRBV5-1 and TRBJ2-4, with D uncertain. This CDR3 has 14 residues. Trimming removed 6 bases from V and 1 base from J, with 11 bases in between. Germline V lookup: CDR1 SGHRS, CDR2 YFSETQ. The chain's CDR3 is CASTPEAAKNIQYF. The CDR3 nucleotides read TGCGCCAGCACTCCTGAAGCTGCCAAAAACATTCAGTACTTC. Based on the CDR3 plus reference TRBV5-1 and TRBJ2-4, the full variable domain is KAGVTQTPRYLIKTRGQQVTLSCSPISGHRSVSWYQQTPGQGLQFLFEYFSETQRNKGNFPGRFSGRQFSNSRSEMNVSTLELGDSALYLCASTPEAAKNIQYFGAGTRLSVL.

This clone has a handful of counts. The genes are TRBV4-3 and TRBJ1-1; maybe TRBD1 (5 bases). Trimming pared 4 bases from V and 2 bases from J, leaving 8 bases between. This CDR3 comprises 13 residues. Germline assignment: CDR1 LGHNA and CDR2 YSLEER. The CDR3 sequence: CASSRDRNTEAFF. The DNA for the CDR3 is TGCGCCAGCAGCCGAGACAGAAACACTGAAGCTTTCTTT.

The chain recombines TRBV7-2 with TRBJ2-5, with 9 bases matching TRBD2. The CDR3 consists of 16 residues. The germline V gene encodes CDR1 SGHTA and CDR2 FQGNSA. The junction had 11 bases not matched to a gene; V was cut back by 4 bases and J by 5 bases. The CDR3, as DNA: TGTGCCAGCAGCTCCTTAAGGCGGGGGGGCCAGGAGACCCAGTACTTC. Translating it yields CASSSLRRGGQETQYF.

The chain links TRBV11-2 to TRBJ2-7; D might be TRBD1 (6 bases). CDR3 length: 14 amino acids. CDR1 and CDR2 from the germline V gene are SGHAT and FQNNGV. The V end was cut by 3 bases, the J end by 5 bases, with 14 bases between. The DNA for the CDR3 is TGTGCCAGCAGCTTTGGACAGCGAGACCACGAGCAGTACTTC. Its translation is CASSFGQRDHEQYF.

The gene calls are TRBV10-3 and TRBJ1-6; TRBD1 aligns across 7 bases. In germline, CDR1 is ENHRY, CDR2 SYGVKD. V lost 8 bases and J lost 3; bases outside the gene matches: 4. CDR3 length: 14 amino acids. The CDR3 region has the DNA TGTGCCATCGGGGCAGGGGGCTATAATTCACCCCTCCACTTT. Protein: CAIGAGGYNSPLHF.

The rearrangement uses TRBV19 and TRBJ1-3; D may be TRBD1 (6 bases). This CDR3 is 16 amino acids long. Trimming left V 5 bases short and J 1 base short, with 15 bases between. Germline values: CDR1 LNHDA, CDR2 SQIVND (reference sequence). The CDR3 is CASSAGQTPSGNTIYF. Here the CDR3 DNA reads TGTGCCAGTAGTGCCGGACAGACACCTTCTGGAAACACCATATATTTT.

The chain uses TRBV4-3 and TRBJ1-2, with 7 bases matching TRBD1. Per germline, CDR1 LGHNA and CDR2 YSLEER. The CDR3 loop spans 13 amino acids. Trimming took 4 bases from V and 2 from J; bases not matched to a gene: 1. The CDR3 coding sequence is TGCGCCAGCAGCCCGACAGGGAACTATGGCTACACCTTC. It specifies CASSPTGNYGYTF.

The rearrangement joins TRBV15 to TRBJ2-2, with D hard to call. The CDR3 consists of 14 residues. The germline gives CDR1 LNHNV, CDR2 YYDKDF (reference sequence). Trimming shortened V by 0 bases and J by 8 bases, and 10 bases separated the two germline ends. The CDR3 region is CATSRDYLQGELFF. In DNA form, the CDR3 reads TGTGCCACCAGCAGAGATTATTTGCAGGGGGAGCTGTTTTTT.